Reported below is one T cell receptor (beta chain). Its antigen is not identified. This sample was included in a study of blood T cells in healthy people across ages. General observations from the study: The study lacked donor CMV status, which possibly confounded expanded clonotype changes.

Total RNA, at least 5 micrograms per sample, came from PBMCs. Germline assignment: CDR1 MGHRA and CDR2 YSYEKL. The CDR3 contains 15 residues. Trimming shortened V by 1 base and J by 2 bases, and 12 bases separated the two germline ends. It was with a sample-barcoded 5' primer and a J-beta primer mix that a second PCR of about 6 to 11 cycles was run. Each TCR beta cDNA got a 12-nucleotide random molecular identifier. TCRdb re-called the 5' RACE reads through MiXCR, storing one row per CDR3 protein. Of 850,000 to 950,000 distinct CDR3 sequences in the sample, around 28% were seen once. The sequenced sample consisted of blood. The rearrangement joins TRBV4-1 to TRBJ2-7, with D maybe TRBD2 (6 bases). The TCR sequence derives from a woman aged 80 or older in good health. The CDR3, as DNA: TGCGCCAGCAGCCAAGTGGGGGGTCTTCCCTACGAGCAGTACTTC. Protein: CASSQVGGLPYEQYF.